This TCR beta chain appears in the sequencing data of a study of radiotherapy plus CTLA-4 blockade in lung cancer. This clone came up once. The V and J ends lost 3 bases and 3 bases, in that order; junction bases with no gene match: 12. The CDR3 spans 17 residues. Germline loops: CDR1 MNHNS, CDR2 SASEGT. Assay: immunoSEQ multiplex PCR; the TCRdb copy retains only in-frame clones and omits some. The sample records some 30,000 clones, 65% to 80% being singletons. The chain recombines TRBV6-1 with TRBJ1-2; 8 nucleotides align to TRBD1. The source was peripheral blood, collected from a patient treated with radiotherapy plus ipilimumab. The receptor was isolated from a human donor with non-small cell lung cancer who had stable disease on radiotherapy plus ipilimumab. CDR3 sequence reads: CASSDGTGSSGHYGYTF. For the CDR3, the DNA is TGTGCCAGCAGTGACGGGACAGGCAGTTCGGGCCACTATGGCTACACCTTC.